This T cell receptor (beta chain) was profiled in a study of blood T cell repertoires in COVID-19. About the research overall: Both acute and convalescent COVID-19 samples were obtained from the United States, Italy and Spain.

The CDR3 has 18 amino acids. With V trimmed by 6 bases and J by 0 bases, 16 bases remained unmatched. Germline CDR1 is MNHNS and CDR2 is SASEGT. Sequenced by immunoSEQ multiplex PCR; TCRdb stores in-frame clones only, minus some. The repertoire holds 50,000 to 60,000 clones, with around nine tenths as singletons. The clonotype was recovered from a man in his fifties or sixties with active COVID-19. The chain is built from TRBV6-1 and TRBJ1-2, with 7 positions matching TRBD1. The sequenced sample was peripheral blood. The CDR3 reads CASRERGDRTATNYGYTF. The CDR3, as DNA: TGTGCCAGCAGGGAAAGAGGGGACAGAACAGCCACTAACTATGGCTACACCTTC.